This TCR beta chain was retrieved from a study of blood T cells in healthy people across ages. Overall study findings and caveats: It was held that the diversity estimates obtained from one million T cells were underestimates.

Points on this clonotype: Its antigen is as yet unknown.

V dropped 3 bases and J dropped 8 bases, with 16 bases sitting between them. This CDR3 has 14 residues. It was approximately 10 milliliters of peripheral blood that were drawn from each donor. Through a sample-barcoded 5' primer and a J-beta primer mix, a second PCR was run for about 6 to 12 cycles. The yield of each sample was at least 2.5 million CDR3-containing paired-end reads. TCRdb reprocessed the 5' RACE reads with MiXCR, giving one entry per CDR3 protein. The sample contains about 1,500,000 distinct CDR3 sequences, roughly 30% of which appear only once. Sequencing input: blood. The receptor was derived from a woman between 25 and 40 years old in good health. The J gene is TRBJ1-2, the V gene TRBV12-3 or TRBV12-4; maybe TRBD1 (6 bases). The CDR3 here is CASSFIGRGDGYTF. The CDR3 nucleotides read TGTGCCAGCAGTTTCATTGGCAGGGGAGACGGCTACACCTTC.